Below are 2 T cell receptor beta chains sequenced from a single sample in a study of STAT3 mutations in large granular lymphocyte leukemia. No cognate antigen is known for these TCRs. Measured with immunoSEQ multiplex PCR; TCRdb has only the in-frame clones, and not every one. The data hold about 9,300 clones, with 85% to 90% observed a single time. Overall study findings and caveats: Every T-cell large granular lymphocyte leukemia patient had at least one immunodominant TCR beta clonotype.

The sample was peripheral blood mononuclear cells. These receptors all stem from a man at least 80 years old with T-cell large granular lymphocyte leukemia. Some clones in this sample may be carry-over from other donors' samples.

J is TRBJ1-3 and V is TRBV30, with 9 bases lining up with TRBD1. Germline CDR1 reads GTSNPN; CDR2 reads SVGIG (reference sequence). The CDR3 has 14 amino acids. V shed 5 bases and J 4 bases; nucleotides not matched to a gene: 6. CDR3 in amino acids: CAWAPGQGGNTIYF. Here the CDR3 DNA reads TGTGCCTGGGCTCCGGGACAGGGAGGAAACACCATATATTTT.

This CDR3 is CASSLLPGQGGDEQYF. The CDR3 nucleotides read TGTGCCAGCAGCTTATTACCGGGACAGGGAGGGGACGAGCAGTACTTC. The chain recombines TRBV5-4 with TRBJ2-7; 9 nucleotides agree with TRBD1. CDR3 length: 16 amino acids. Germline V CDR1 and CDR2: SGHNT, YYREEE (reference sequence). With V trimmed by 2 bases and J by 5 bases, 11 bases remained unmatched.